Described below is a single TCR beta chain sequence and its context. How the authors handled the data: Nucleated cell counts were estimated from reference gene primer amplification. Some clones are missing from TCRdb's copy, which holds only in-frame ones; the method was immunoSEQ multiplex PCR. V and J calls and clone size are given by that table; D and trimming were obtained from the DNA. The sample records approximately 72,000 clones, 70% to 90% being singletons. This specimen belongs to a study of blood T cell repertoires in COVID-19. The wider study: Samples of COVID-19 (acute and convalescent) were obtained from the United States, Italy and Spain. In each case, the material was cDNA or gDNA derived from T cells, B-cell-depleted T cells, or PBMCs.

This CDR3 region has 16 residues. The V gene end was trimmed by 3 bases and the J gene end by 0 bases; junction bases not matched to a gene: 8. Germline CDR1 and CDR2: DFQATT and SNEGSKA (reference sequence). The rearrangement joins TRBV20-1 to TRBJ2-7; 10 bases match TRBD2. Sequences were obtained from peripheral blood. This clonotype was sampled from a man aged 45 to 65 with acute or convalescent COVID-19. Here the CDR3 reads CSASMLAGDSSYEQYF. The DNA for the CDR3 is TGCAGTGCTAGTATGCTAGCGGGGGATAGCTCCTACGAGCAGTACTTC.